This T cell receptor beta chain comes out of a study of T-cell reconstitution after alpha-beta-depleted transplantation in children (dated by TCRdb to the mid-2010s). Regarding the research as a whole: Using TCR repertoire profiling, the study followed T-cell immune reconstitution in a quantitative way in children after TCRalphabeta/CD19-depleted allogeneic hematopoietic cell transplantation.

Concerning this clonotype itself: Its target antigen remains unknown. No per-base quality is available; no much larger clone lies one base away.

The library was produced with PCR. Sequencing took place on an Illumina HiSeq 2500. TCR library preparation used molecular barcoding, with unique molecular identifiers applied to normalize quantification of the TCRbeta repertoire. Using fastp at Q25 and MiXCR, TCRdb reprocessed the public reads and kept productive beta chains. Every CDR3 protein is listed once, alongside the most common genes and DNA of its rows. Counted in this sample were some 500,000 distinct CDR3 sequences; 32% of them appeared once. Clones ranked in the top ten supply under 3% of the sample. The specimen was PBMCs from the stem cell graft donor, collected from the stem cell graft. The receptor was isolated from a human donor who donated a stem cell graft to a child with aplastic anemia.

The DNA reads as follows: TGTGCCAGCAGTTATCGACAGGGGATTAACTATGGCTACACCTTC. It specifies CASSYRQGINYGYTF. The rearrangement joined TRBV6-5 to TRBJ1-2; TRBD1 lines up with 8 middle nucleotides. The CDR3 numbers 15 residues from cysteine through phenylalanine. The read is trimmed to its CDR3 DNA, 45 bases read in frame from base 1. V loses 3 bases at its end and J loses 1 base; junction bases beyond the gene matches: 4. The germline V gene yields MNHEY for CDR1 and SVGAGI for CDR2.